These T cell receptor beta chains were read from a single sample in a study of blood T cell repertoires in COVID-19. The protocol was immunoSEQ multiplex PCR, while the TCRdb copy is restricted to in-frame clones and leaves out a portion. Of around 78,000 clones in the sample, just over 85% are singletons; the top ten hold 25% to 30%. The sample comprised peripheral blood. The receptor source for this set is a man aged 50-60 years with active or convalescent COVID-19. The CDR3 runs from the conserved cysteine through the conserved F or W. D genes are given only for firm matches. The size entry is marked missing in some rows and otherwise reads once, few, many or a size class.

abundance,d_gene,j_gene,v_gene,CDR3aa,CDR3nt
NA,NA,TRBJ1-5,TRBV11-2,CASSLGVDQPQHF,TGTGCCAGCAGCTTAGGCGTAGATCAGCCCCAGCATTTT
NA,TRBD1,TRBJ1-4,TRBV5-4,CASSSRGQFNEKLFF,TGTGCCAGCAGTTCCAGGGGGCAGTTTAATGAAAAACTGTTTTTT
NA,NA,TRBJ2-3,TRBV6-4,CASSERGVEPTDTQYF,TGTGCCAGCAGTGAGAGAGGCGTCGAGCCAACAGATACGCAGTATTTT
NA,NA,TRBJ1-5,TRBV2,CASNWAPDQPQHF,TGTGCCAGCAACTGGGCCCCCGATCAGCCCCAGCATTTT
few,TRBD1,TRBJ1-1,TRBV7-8,CASSIGVGIGGRNTEAFF,TGTGCCAGCAGTATAGGGGTTGGGATAGGGGGCCGGAACACTGAAGCTTTCTTT
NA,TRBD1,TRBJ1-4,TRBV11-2,CASSLEIWARGKGDEKLFF,TGTGCCAGCAGCTTAGAGATTTGGGCCAGGGGGAAAGGGGATGAAAAACTGTTTTTT
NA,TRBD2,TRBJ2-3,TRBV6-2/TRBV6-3,CASSYSTSSTDTQYF,TGTGCCAGCAGTTACTCGACTAGCAGCACAGATACGCAGTATTTT
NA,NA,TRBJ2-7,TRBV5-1,CASSLTAGAYYEQYF,TGCGCCAGCAGCTTGACGGCAGGGGCATACTACGAGCAGTACTTC
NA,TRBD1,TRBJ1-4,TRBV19,CASRKNRGRDEKLFF,TGTGCCAGTCGAAAAAACAGGGGGCGGGATGAAAAACTGTTTTTT
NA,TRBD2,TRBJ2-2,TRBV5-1,CASSLEGGGTNTGELFF,TGCGCCAGCAGCTTGGAGGGCGGGGGGACCAACACCGGGGAGCTGTTTTTT
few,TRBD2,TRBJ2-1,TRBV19,CASSIDGASGVGSYNEQFF,TGTGCCAGTAGTATAGACGGGGCTAGCGGGGTAGGTTCCTACAATGAGCAGTTCTTC
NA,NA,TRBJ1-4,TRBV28,CASREGGPRGNEKLFF,TGTGCCAGCAGGGAGGGAGGACCTAGGGGAAATGAAAAACTGTTTTTT
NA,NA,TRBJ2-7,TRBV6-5,CASSYTDSSYEQYF,TGTGCCAGCAGTTACACCGACAGCTCCTACGAGCAGTACTTC
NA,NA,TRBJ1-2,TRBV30,CAWRAPPPGTYYGYTF,TGTGCCTGGAGAGCCCCCCCTCCAGGGACATACTATGGCTACACCTTC
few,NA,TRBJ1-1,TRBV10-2,CASSSGTIVEAFF,TGCGCCAGCTCTTCCGGGACAATTGTTGAAGCTTTCTTT
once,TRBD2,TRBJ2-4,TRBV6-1,CASSEAAGGFSIQYF,TGTGCCAGCAGTGAAGCAGCCGGGGGGTTCAGCATTCAGTACTTC
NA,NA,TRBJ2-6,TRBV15,CATTSISGANVLTF,TGTGCCACCACCAGTATCTCTGGGGCCAACGTCCTGACTTTC
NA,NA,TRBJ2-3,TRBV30,CAWSTRLGDTQYF,TGTGCCTGGAGTACGCGGTTGGGAGATACGCAGTATTTT
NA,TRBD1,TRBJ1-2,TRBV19,CASSLPGQLFYGYTF,TGTGCCAGTAGTTTACCGGGACAGCTCTTCTATGGCTACACCTTC
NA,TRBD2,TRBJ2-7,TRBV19,CASTPRHSGGVYEQYF,TGTGCCAGTACCCCCCGCCATAGCGGGGGGGTCTACGAGCAGTACTTC
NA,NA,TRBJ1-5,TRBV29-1,CSARKGGDNQPQHF,TGCAGCGCCCGAAAGGGGGGGGACAATCAGCCCCAGCATTTT
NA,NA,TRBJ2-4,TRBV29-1,CSARDLAKNIQYF,TGCAGCGCAAGAGACTTAGCCAAAAACATTCAGTACTTC
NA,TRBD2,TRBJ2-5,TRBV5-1,CASSSTGTSGGAMNQETQYF,TGCGCCAGCAGCTCGACCGGGACTAGCGGGGGGGCCATGAATCAAGAGACCCAGTACTTC
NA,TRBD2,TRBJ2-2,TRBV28,CASTLPIAGGPPDGTGELFF,TGTGCCAGCACTTTACCCATAGCGGGAGGGCCACCGGATGGCACCGGGGAGCTGTTTTTT
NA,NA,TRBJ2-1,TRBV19,CASSIHGRVVYNEQFF,TGTGCCAGTAGTATCCATGGGCGGGTGGTATACAATGAGCAGTTCTTC
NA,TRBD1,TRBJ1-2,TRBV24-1,CATSTGGDYGYTF,TGTGCCACCAGTACAGGGGGCGACTATGGCTACACCTTC
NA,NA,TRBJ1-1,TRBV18,CASSQGGRTEAFF,TGTGCCAGCTCACAGGGCGGGCGGACTGAAGCTTTCTTT
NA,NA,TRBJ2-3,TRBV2,CASSRQGYTDTQYF,TGTGCCAGCAGTAGGCAGGGTTACACAGATACGCAGTATTTT
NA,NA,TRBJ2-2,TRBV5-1,CASSLEVLAHTGELFF,TGCGCCAGCAGCTTGGAGGTCCTAGCCCACACCGGGGAGCTGTTTTTT
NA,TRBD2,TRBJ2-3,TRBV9,CASSVATVLTSGAQYF,TGTGCCAGCAGCGTAGCTACTGTCCTGACTAGCGGGGCGCAGTATTTT
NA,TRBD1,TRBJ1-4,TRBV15,CATSSPGQINEKLFF,TGTGCCACCAGCAGTCCGGGACAGATAAATGAAAAACTGTTTTTT
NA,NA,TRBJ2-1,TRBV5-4,CASGGGLGRSYNEQFF,TGTGCCAGCGGGGGCGGCCTTGGGAGATCCTACAATGAGCAGTTCTTC
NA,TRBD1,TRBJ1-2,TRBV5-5,CASSQQGGYGYTF,TGTGCCAGCAGCCAACAGGGGGGCTATGGCTACACCTTC
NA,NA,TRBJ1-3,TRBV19,CASSQQRNTIYF,TGTGCCAGTAGTCAACAGCGAAACACCATATATTTT
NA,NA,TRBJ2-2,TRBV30,CAWKDRNTGELFF,TGTGCCTGGAAAGACAGGAACACCGGGGAGCTGTTTTTT
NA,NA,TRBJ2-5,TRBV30,CAWSRGGPRQETQYF,TGTGCCTGGAGTAGGGGGGGGCCCCGACAAGAGACCCAGTACTTC
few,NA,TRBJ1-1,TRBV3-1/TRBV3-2,CASSPRRYGGSTEAFF,TGTGCCAGCAGCCCCCGTCGATATGGGGGCTCAACTGAAGCTTTCTTT
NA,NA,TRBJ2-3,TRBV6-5,CASREVFKSDTQYF,TGTGCCAGCAGGGAGGTTTTTAAGTCAGATACGCAGTATTTT
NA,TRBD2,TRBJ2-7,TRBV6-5,CASSYRTSGRYEQYF,TGTGCCAGCAGTTACCGAACTAGCGGGAGGTACGAGCAGTACTTC
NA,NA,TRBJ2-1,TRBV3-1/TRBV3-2,CASSQPQQNNEQFF,TGTGCCAGCAGCCAACCTCAACAGAACAATGAGCAGTTCTTC
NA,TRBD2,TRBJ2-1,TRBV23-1,CASSQWDSGRNEQFF,TGCGCCAGCAGTCAATGGGATAGCGGGAGAAATGAGCAGTTCTTC
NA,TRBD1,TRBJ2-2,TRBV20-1,CSASMLGQGDFGELFF,TGCAGTGCTAGTATGTTAGGACAGGGGGATTTCGGGGAGCTGTTTTTT
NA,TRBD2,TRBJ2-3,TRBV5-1,CASSPLTSGSTDTQYF,TGCGCCAGCAGCCCCCTGACTAGCGGAAGCACAGATACGCAGTATTTT
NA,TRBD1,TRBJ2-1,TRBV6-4,CASSLETGGYNEQFF,TGTGCCAGCAGTTTGGAGACAGGGGGCTACAATGAGCAGTTCTTC
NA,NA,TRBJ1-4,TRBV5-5,CASSLAFVSTNEKLFF,TGTGCCAGCAGCTTGGCCTTTGTGTCAACTAATGAAAAACTGTTTTTT
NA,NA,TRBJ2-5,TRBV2,CASTQKETQYF,TGTGCCAGCACCCAGAAAGAGACCCAGTACTTC
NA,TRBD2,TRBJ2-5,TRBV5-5,CASSLAYRLAGGGDQETQYF,TGTGCCAGCAGCTTGGCTTATCGCCTAGCGGGAGGGGGAGACCAAGAGACCCAGTACTTC
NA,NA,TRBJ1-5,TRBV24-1,CATSDGGRNQPQHF,TGTGCCACCAGTGACGGAGGGCGTAATCAGCCCCAGCATTTT